The clone carrying this T cell receptor (beta chain) was seen repeatedly, ten times or more. Antigen: not known. TCRdb re-called the reads through MiXCR, storing one row per CDR3 protein. The sample carries about 130,000 distinct CDR3 sequences, 7% to 9.5% recorded once. The sample is drawn from a study of T cell repertoires in cytomegalovirus infection. General observations from the study: The study found HLA-C-restricted CMV-specific TCR beta clonotypes dominating the ex vivo response. Of the TCR beta families, the public ones yielded a cumulative frequency that identified carriers of CMV plus the relevant HLA.

This clonotype was sampled from a human donor in good health (CMV status not recorded). Some clones in this sample may be carry-over from other donors' samples. The sequencing input was PBMCs.

The CDR3 spells CASSPQGVDGYTF. CDR3 DNA sequence: TGTGCCAGCTCACCACAGGGTGTCGATGGCTACACCTTC. The V gene is TRBV18, the J gene TRBJ1-2, with no clear D. Germline V gives CDR1 KGHSH, CDR2 LQKENI. Trimming removed 1 base at V and 6 bases at J, with 9 bases between. The CDR3 sequence is 13 residues long.